The present entry profiles one TCR beta chain with its context. Its antigen is undetermined. This specimen belongs to a study of OX40 agonist ivuxolimab in advanced cancers. Study background: Dose-escalation subjects each had hepatocellular carcinoma, melanoma, renal cell or head and neck cancer.

Trimming shortened V by 7 bases and J by 3 bases, and 13 bases separated the two germline ends. The CDR3 extends over 14 amino acids. From germline, CDR1 is SNHLY and CDR2 FYNNEI. General study points: Among the nonresponders, some also had low normalized T-cell clonal expansion.

Patients had blood sampled at baseline and again on cycle 4 day 1 and cycle 7 day 1. Produced via immunoSEQ multiplex PCR; TCRdb's table is partial and in-frame only. The data show fewer than 40,000 clones, around four fifths seen once. This clonotype was obtained from an adult with an advanced solid tumor such as melanoma, head and neck, liver or kidney cancer. Sequenced here: CD4+ or CD8+ T cells sorted from blood, sampled in a trial of the OX40 agonist ivuxolimab. The chain combines TRBV2 with TRBJ2-1; maybe TRBD1 (6 bases). CDR3: CASKGTLNYNEQFF. DNA for the CDR3: TGTGCCAGCAAGGGGACACTCAACTACAATGAGCAGTTCTTC.